The rows below give T cell receptor beta chains drawn from one sample of a study of tumor and adjacent non-tumor tissue in lung cancer. TCRdb passed the multiplex PCR reads through MiXCR, listing each CDR3 protein once. The data show approximately 68,000 distinct CDR3 sequences, more than 75% seen once. Sequenced: distant non-tumor lung tissue. The source of these receptors is a man aged 55-75 years with non-small cell lung cancer. Each CDR3 is given with its conserved first and last residue. The D gene is left open where the match is weak. Clone size, where shown, is once, few, many, or a class for clones that have expanded.

>TRBV28|TRBJ2-7|.|.
TGTGCTAGCAGCCCCAGCGGTAGCTTCTACGAGCAGTACTTC
CASSPSGSFYEQYF
>TRBV14|TRBJ2-1|.|.
TGTGCCAGCAGTCAAGGGGCCGGGGATGAGCAGTTCTTC
CASSQGAGDEQFF
>TRBV29-1|TRBJ1-2|.|many
TGCAGCGTTGGAGCGAGGCTCGCAACTATGCATGGCTACACCTTC
CSVGARLATMHGYTF
>TRBV10-2|TRBJ2-1|TRBD2|.
TGCGCCTGCACCATGGGCGGGGGAACGAACAATGAGCAGTTCTTC
CACTMGGGTNNEQFF
>TRBV12-3/TRBV12-4|TRBJ2-7|.|once
TGTGCCAGCAGTCTTCTTGGGAGCTCCTACGAGCGGTATTTC
CASSLLGSSYERYF
>TRBV6-6|TRBJ2-1|.|many
TGTGCCAGCAGTTACCTTCACAATGAGCAGTTCTTC
CASSYLHNEQFF
>TRBV5-4|TRBJ2-3|.|few
TGTGCAAGCAGCCCTATCGAGCGGAAGCCAGGAGATACGCAGTATTTT
CASSPIERKPGDTQYF
>TRBV12-3/TRBV12-4|TRBJ2-7|.|once
TGTGCCAGCAAGAGCGGACACAGCTCCTACGAGCAGTACTTC
CASKSGHSSYEQYF
>TRBV10-3|TRBJ2-5|.|once
TGTGTCATCAGTGAGTCGCGAGGGCTGGTCCAGTACTTC
CVISESRGLVQYF
>TRBV29-1|TRBJ2-2|TRBD1|.
TGCACTGTTGTTGACCGGGACAGAACGAACACCGGGGAGCTGTCTTTT
CTVVDRDRTNTGELSF
>TRBV5-1|TRBJ2-2|TRBD2|.
TGCGCCAGCAGCTGGACTAGCGGGAGCGGGGAGCTGTTTTTT
CASSWTSGSGELFF
>TRBV7-8|TRBJ2-7|TRBD2|.
TGTACCAACAGTATCGGACTAGACTACGAGCAATACTTC
CTNSIGLDYEQYF
>TRBV24-1|TRBJ2-6|.|.
TGTGCCACCAGTGATCCCATTCTAAGCTCTGGGGCCAACGTCCTGATTTTC
CATSDPILSSGANVLIF
>TRBV12-5|TRBJ2-5|.|once
TGTGTTAGTGGCCCGGACTCTGGTCGCACCCAGTACTTC
CVSGPDSGRTQYF
>TRBV5-4|TRBJ2-4|TRBD2|.
TGTGTGAGCAGCTGGGGGACCAGCGGGGGAGCCAAAAACATTCAGTACTTC
CVSSWGTSGGAKNIQYF
>TRBV24-1|TRBJ2-2|.|.
TGTGCCACTAATGATCCGTACCAGGGGCTGAACACCGGGGAGCTGTTTTTT
CATNDPYQGLNTGELFF
>TRBV6-1|TRBJ1-2|.|.
TGTGCCAGCAGTGTCGTAGCAGTGGGTGTCTATGGCTACACCTTC
CASSVVAVGVYGYTF
>TRBV6-5|TRBJ1-4|TRBD1|many
TGTGCCAGCAGTTACTCGGGGCAGGGGGGAGAAAAACTGTTTTTT
CASSYSGQGGEKLFF
>TRBV4-1|TRBJ2-1|TRBD2|.
TGCACCAGCAGCCAAGATCAGGCTAGCGGGACCATTGATGAGCAGTTCTTC
CTSSQDQASGTIDEQFF
>TRBV29-1|TRBJ2-5|.|.
TGCAGCACCCCAGGAGGGCGGGATACCCAGTACTTC
CSTPGGRDTQYF
>TRBV4-1|TRBJ2-1|.|.
TGCGCCAGCAGCCAATCCCCCATTGGAGCGGCTTACTACAATGAGCAGCTCTTC
CASSQSPIGAAYYNEQLF
>TRBV28|TRBJ2-7|.|once
TGTGCCAGCAGTTTAATTACTAGTGGGGCCTACGAGCAGTACTTC
CASSLITSGAYEQYF
>TRBV11-2|TRBJ2-1|.|.
TGTGCCAGAAGCCCACGGGACTCAGGTATCAATGAGCAGTTCTTC
CARSPRDSGINEQFF
>TRBV29-1|TRBJ2-7|TRBD1|once
TGCATCGCTGGGACAGGGTCCCGTTATGAGCATTACTTC
CIAGTGSRYEHYF
>TRBV19|TRBJ1-1|TRBD1|many
TGTGCCAGTACCTCCTCCGGGACAGGATACACTGAAGCTTTCTTT
CASTSSGTGYTEAFF
>TRBV29-1|TRBJ2-7|TRBD1|.
TGCAGCGTTGAGGGGACAGGTATCTACGAGCAATACTTC
CSVEGTGIYEQYF
>TRBV5-1|TRBJ2-2|.|.
TGCGCCAGCAGATTGGGAGGAACGGAGCCTGGGGAGCTGCTTTTT
CASRLGGTEPGELLF
>TRBV4-2|TRBJ1-5|.|.
TGTGCCAGCAGCCAAGATCAGGTTAATCAGCCCCAGCATTTT
CASSQDQVNQPQHF
>TRBV7-8|TRBJ2-7|.|.
TGTGTCAGCAGCCAGGGGTCCTACGAGCTGTACTTC
CVSSQGSYELYF
>TRBV6-2/TRBV6-3|TRBJ1-6|TRBD1|many
TGTGCCAGCAGCCGGACAGGGGAGTGGTCACCCCTCCACTTT
CASSRTGEWSPLHF
>TRBV29-1|TRBJ2-2|.|.
TGCAGCGCCACCTATAGCGCGAACACCGGGGAGCTGTTTTTT
CSATYSANTGELFF
>TRBV20-1|TRBJ1-5|.|.
TGCAGTGCTAGAGGTCAGGACAGACTTAATCAGCCCCAGCACTTT
CSARGQDRLNQPQHF
>TRBV29-1|TRBJ2-7|TRBD1|.
TGCAACGCAACAAGGGGTGGACAGGGTTCCCACGAGCAGTGCTTC
CNATRGGQGSHEQCF
>TRBV12-3/TRBV12-4|TRBJ2-1|TRBD2|.
TGTTTCAGAAGTTTCCCTCAGCGGGACCACAATGAGCACTTCTTC
CFRSFPQRDHNEHFF
>TRBV29-1|TRBJ2-7|TRBD1|few
TGCAACGTTGAGTCTGGACCACAGGGGAACGAGCAGTACTTC
CNVESGPQGNEQYF
>TRBV29-1|TRBJ2-1|.|.
TGCAGGGTTGCTGGAACCTACAATGGGCAGTTCTTC
CRVAGTYNGQFF
>TRBV5-1|TRBJ2-6|.|.
TGCGCCAACAGCTTGACGGGGGCAACCGGGGCCAACGTCCTGACTTTC
CANSLTGATGANVLTF
>TRBV24-1|TRBJ2-6|.|.
TGTGCCACCTGGCCGAGCAAGGAGTCTGGGGCCAACGTCCTGACTTTC
CATWPSKESGANVLTF
>TRBV12-3/TRBV12-4|TRBJ2-6|.|once
TGTGCCAGCAAGGACAGCTCTGGGGCCAACGTCCTGATTTTC
CASKDSSGANVLIF
>TRBV2|TRBJ2-2|.|.
TGTGCCAGCAGTTGGCAGGGAGACATAGGGGAGCTGTTTTTT
CASSWQGDIGELFF
>TRBV19|TRBJ2-3|.|few
TGTGCCAGTAAAGGGTACAACGACGGAAACATAGATACGCAGTATTTT
CASKGYNDGNIDTQYF
>TRBV29-1|TRBJ1-4|.|few
TGCAGCCTTGAAGCCGGGGGCGGCGAATTGTTTTTT
CSLEAGGGELFF
>TRBV14|TRBJ2-1|TRBD2|many
TGTGCCAGCAGCCTACATAATAAAAGACTAGCGGGAGGAACTAAAAATTCCTACAATGAGCAGTTCTTC
CASSLHNKRLAGGTKNSYNEQFF
>TRBV4-2|TRBJ1-2|.|.
TGTGCCAGCAGCCAAGAACCCCGGGACCGCAGCTACACCTTC
CASSQEPRDRSYTF
>TRBV5-6|TRBJ2-7|.|many
TGTGCCAGCAGCCCTCTAGACTCCTCCTACGAGCAGTACTTC
CASSPLDSSYEQYF
>TRBV5-1|TRBJ2-3|.|.
TGCGCCAGCAGCTTGAGGCCCGGGATGGAGCTCGCTACGCAGTATTTT
CASSLRPGMELATQYF
>TRBV11-2|TRBJ2-7|.|.
TGTGCCAGCAGCTTAAGGACAGAGTACGAGCAGTACTTC
CASSLRTEYEQYF
>TRBV12-3/TRBV12-4|TRBJ1-4|.|.
TGTGCCAGCAGTTTTTACCAGGGACCTAATAAAAAACTGTTTTTT
CASSFYQGPNKKLFF
>TRBV12-3/TRBV12-4|TRBJ1-4|.|.
TGTGTCAACAGTTCTGGTGAAAAACTGTTTTTT
CVNSSGEKLFF
>TRBV4-1|TRBJ2-1|.|once
TGCGCCAGCAGCACCGGAGGGGCGTCTGACGAGCTGTTCTTC
CASSTGGASDELFF
>TRBV19|TRBJ1-1|TRBD1|.
TGTTCCAGTAGATACCGGGACAGGGGGCGTCTGGACACTGAATCTTTCTTT
CSSRYRDRGRLDTESFF
>TRBV12-3/TRBV12-4|TRBJ2-2|.|many
TGTGCCAGCAGTTTACAGGGAAAGGGCACCGGGGAGCTGTTTTTT
CASSLQGKGTGELFF
>TRBV6-5|TRBJ2-2|TRBD2|.
TGTGCCAGCAGTTACGGTCGCGGGAGGCCATCCAGGGCCGGGGAGCTGTTTTTT
CASSYGRGRPSRAGELFF